This T cell receptor (beta chain) was recorded in a study of T cells in Graves' hyperthyroidism and ophthalmopathy (dated by TCRdb to about 2019). The study in broad terms: Peripheral blood samples were taken at the time of initial diagnosis, prior to any treatment. To identify distinguishing TCR V-J signatures, a discovery cohort of 100 or so patients was used, comprising 40 to 45 with Graves' ophthalmopathy and around 57 with stable Graves' hyperthyroidism. Whether ophthalmopathy could be predicted prospectively was tested in an independent validation cohort made up of approximately 19 hyperthyroidism patients plus 17 patients who later progressed to ophthalmopathy. The 85 to 100 discovery patients were randomly split 7:3 into training and test sets. Thyroid tissue and blood T-cell repertoires from more than 5 Graves' hyperthyroidism patients were also compared in the study. After sampling, hyperthyroidism patients received methimazole starting at 30 mg daily, and ophthalmopathy patients received high-dose intravenous methylprednisolone. The paper reports TCR Vbeta CDR3 sequencing of 135 peripheral blood samples: 40 or so ophthalmopathy, fewer than 85 hyperthyroidism and approximately 17 progressor patients. General findings and caveats noted by the study authors: Sample size was not statistically predetermined, and blinding of investigators to group allocation was not performed. A model built on a 13 V-J signature distinguished ophthalmopathy from stable hyperthyroidism, reaching approximately 89% sensitivity and 81.08% specificity in cross-validation and 80%/75% in testing. In validation, progression to ophthalmopathy was predicted by the model with more than 65% sensitivity and 72.22% specificity, a median of roughly 6 months before onset. Blood samples also contained most of the expanded thyroid clonotypes (frequency above 0.001), which suggests that blood repertoires may reflect thyroid immune responses.

Taken from cysteine to phenylalanine, the CDR3 has 15 residues. Solely the CDR3 DNA is kept, with 45 bases framed from the first base. From the germline V gene, CDR1 is MGHRA and CDR2 is YSYEKL. Trimming at the junction amounts to 0 bases on V and 4 bases on J, and the germline ends lie 12 bases apart. TCR beta CDR3 regions were amplified from RNA transcripts. For the first round of RT-PCR on the TCR CDR3, the HTBI primer set was used together with the Qiagen OneStep RT-PCR kit. The libraries were constructed in a second round of multiplex PCR and then size-selected and purified. Libraries were sequenced paired-end with 100 bp reads on an Illumina HiSeq2000. Under the source paper's analysis protocol: SOAPnuke was used to process the raw data, removing reads that contained adapters or uncalled bases, had a mean Phred below 15, or lacked an exact match to the constant primer or identifier. COPE v1.2.5 was used to merge the high-quality paired reads, and each unique nucleotide sequence was defined as a clonotype. MiTCR v1.1 was used to align clonotypes to the IMGT TRBV, TRBD and TRBJ reference segments. Only V-J combinations with frequency above 0.0001, covering roughly 99% of repertoires, were analysed. The TCS score was defined as F50 (clonal expansion) divided by E x V (chaos), with BLOSUM62-based TCRdist calculated between CDR3 peptides within each V-J. Welch's t-statistics and random forest reduced fewer than 550 V-J features to 13, which were used in a naive Bayes classifier (R e1071). TCRdb reworked the public reads: Q25 trimming with fastp, MiXCR clone assembly, productive beta chains retained. Identical CDR3 proteins give one entry, which carries the most common genes and DNA. The V and J calls come from TCRdb's annotation, not from the publication. This sample lists approximately 400,000 distinct CDR3 sequences; about 14% were detected once. The ten biggest clones cover more than 20% of the sample.

The table lists this clonotype with many counts. Its specific antigen is unknown. Per-nucleotide qualities are absent, and no much larger clonotype sits a single base away. Hyperthyroidism patients were aged 18 to 65 years and newly diagnosed, with disease duration of less than 2 months. Patients with uncontrolled infections, other autoimmune diseases, pregnancy or lactation were excluded. Diagnoses were based on clinical symptoms, serum thyroxine and TRAb, thyroid ultrasound and orbital computed tomography. Blood from progressor patients was drawn when they were first diagnosed with hyperthyroidism, before any ophthalmopathy symptoms appeared. PBMCs were separated from approximately 10 ml of fresh peripheral blood using Ficoll-Paque density gradient centrifugation. Progressor patients were initially diagnosed with Graves' hyperthyroidism and developed ophthalmopathy during follow-up. Total RNA was extracted with Trizol reagent, and quality was checked on an Agilent 2100 Bioanalyzer.

Recombination connected TRBV4-1 to TRBJ1-2, with TRBD1 tentatively as D gene (5 bases match). The clonotype was recovered from a man under 40 with Graves' hyperthyroidism that later progressed to Graves' ophthalmopathy. The specimen was blood. The nucleotide sequence reads TGCGCCAGCAGCCAAGATAACCAGGGAGCCTATGGCTACACCTTC. This codes for CASSQDNQGAYGYTF.